A single T cell receptor beta chain is shown here with its context. The sample belongs to a study of tumor-infiltrating lymphocytes in primary liver carcinoma. Germline CDR1 reads MNHGY; CDR2 reads SVAAGI. This CDR3 is built from 16 residues. Trimming removed 8 bases from V and 2 bases from J; junction bases left unmatched: 12. Each 20-30 mg portion of unsorted bulk tissue served as the source for co-extraction of RNA and DNA. A primer in the constant region served to generate TCR beta cDNA from 450 to 600 ng of total RNA. Libraries covering TCR beta were generated through three nested multiplex PCR rounds (using a slightly modified ARM-PCR). Two initial PCR rounds of 10 to 11 cycles each paired TRBV1-TRBV30 forward primers with a C-beta reverse primer. One entry per CDR3 protein results from TCRdb running MiXCR on the multiplex PCR reads. The table lists fewer than 200,000 distinct CDR3 sequences, 70% to 90% of them singletons.

Sample: tumor tissue from primary liver carcinoma. This sequence joins TRBV6-9 and TRBJ2-3, with 8 nucleotides matching TRBD2. The clonotype comes from a man aged 35-49 years with primary liver carcinoma and hepatitis B virus infection. CDR3 in amino acids: CASCDSLAGYTDTQYF. CDR3 nucleotides: TGTGCCAGCTGTGACTCTTTAGCGGGGTACACAGATACGCAGTATTTT.